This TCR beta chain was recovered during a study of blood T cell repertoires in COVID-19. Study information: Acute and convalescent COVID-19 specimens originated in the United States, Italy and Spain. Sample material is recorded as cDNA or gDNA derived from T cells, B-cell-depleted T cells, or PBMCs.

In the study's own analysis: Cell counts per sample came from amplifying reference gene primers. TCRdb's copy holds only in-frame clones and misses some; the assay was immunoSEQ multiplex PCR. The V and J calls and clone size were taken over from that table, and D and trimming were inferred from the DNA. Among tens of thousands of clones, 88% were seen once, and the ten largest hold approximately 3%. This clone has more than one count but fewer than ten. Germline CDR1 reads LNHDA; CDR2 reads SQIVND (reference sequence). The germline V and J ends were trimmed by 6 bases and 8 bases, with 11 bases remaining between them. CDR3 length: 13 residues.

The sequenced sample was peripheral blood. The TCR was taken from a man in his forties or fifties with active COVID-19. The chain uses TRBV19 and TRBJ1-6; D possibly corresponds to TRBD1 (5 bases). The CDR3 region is CASRWLGDSPLHF. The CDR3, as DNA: TGTGCCAGTAGGTGGTTAGGGGATTCACCCCTCCACTTT. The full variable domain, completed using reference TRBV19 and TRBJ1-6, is DGGITQSPKYLFRKEGQNVTLSCEQNLNHDAMYWYRQDPGQGLRLIYYSQIVNDFQKGDIAEGYSVSREKKESFPLTVTSAQKNPTAFYLCASRWLGDSPLHFGNGTRLTVT.